This T cell receptor (beta chain) was obtained from a study of shared clonotypes between healthy human individuals. The wider study: The study drew on two women and a few men aged 18 to 49 as donors. Study-wide results and caveats: Genetic and exposure-history diversity was limited by the small donor number.

The authors ran the assay at deep level. When replicate PCRs were run on unsorted PBMC, they used approximately 300 ng DNA, 25,000 to 30,000 T cell genomes. The assay was immunoSEQ multiplex PCR, and TCRdb's table has in-frame clones only and misses some. The table has some 470,000 clones, roughly four fifths seen once. Comment on this clone: Its antigen is not identified.

Trimming took 0 bases from V and 3 from J, leaving 8 bases between them. The CDR3 spans 14 residues. CDR1 LGHNA and CDR2 YNFKEQ come from the germline V gene. The chain couples TRBV4-2 to TRBJ1-1; maybe TRBD1 (5 bases). The TCR originated in a woman aged 40 to 50 in good health. Some clones in this sample may be carry-over from other donors' samples. Sequencing was done on a sample of PBMCs. The CDR3 is CASSQEGRHTEAFF. CDR3 DNA: TGTGCCAGCAGCCAAGAGGGGCGTCACACTGAAGCTTTCTTT.